At least ten counts were recorded for the clone carrying this T cell receptor (beta chain). These data are taken from a study of neurological immune-mediated disorders. TCRdb reanalysed the 5' RACE reads using MiXCR and keeps one entry per CDR3 protein. The table has about 45,000 distinct CDR3 sequences, approximately 15% seen once. The CDR3 contains 18 residues. Trimming took off 3 bases at V and 3 bases at J, with 23 bases between the two ends. Germline CDR1 reads LNHNV; CDR2 reads YYDKDF (reference sequence). This sample's time point: longitudinal time-point 3. The sample taken for sequencing was PBMCs. V is TRBV15 and J is TRBJ2-5, with D possibly matching TRBD2 (6 bases). The TCR originated in a man aged 30 to 39 in good health. CDR3 sequence reads: CATSRLGQLLREEETQYF. Here the CDR3 DNA reads TGTGCCACCAGCAGGCTGGGGCAACTGCTCAGGGAGGAAGAGACCCAGTACTTC.